This T cell receptor (beta chain) is drawn from a study of T cell repertoires in cytomegalovirus infection. TCRdb fed the reads into MiXCR, producing one record per CDR3 protein. The table has approximately 910,000 distinct CDR3 sequences, approximately 31% seen once. A word on this clonotype: What it recognizes is unknown.

V was shortened by 1 base and J by 4 bases, with 8 bases between the two germline ends. In germline, CDR1 is SGHVS, CDR2 FQNEAQ. The CDR3 loop spans 13 amino acids. This receptor was taken from a human donor in good health (CMV status not recorded). Some clones in this sample may be carry-over from other donors' samples. V usage is TRBV7-8 and J usage is TRBJ2-7, with a weak D call TRBD1 (6 bases). Sequenced material: cultured CD8+ T cells from PBMCs, taken from culture after CMV antigen stimulation. Here the CDR3 reads CASSLGGQYEQYV. CDR3 bases: TGTGCCAGCAGCTTAGGAGGACAGTACGAGCAGTACGTC.